This entry lists 19 T cell receptor beta chains sequenced from one sample in a study of OX40 agonist ivuxolimab in advanced cancers. The table came from immunoSEQ multiplex PCR; TCRdb's copy has only in-frame clones and leaves some out. The table records roughly 60,000 clones, approximately 85% of them present only once. The sequences come from CD4+ or CD8+ T cells sorted from blood, collected in a trial of the OX40 agonist ivuxolimab. The receptor source for this set is an adult with an advanced solid tumor such as melanoma, head and neck, liver or kidney cancer.

The genes are TRBV4-1 and TRBJ1-3, with D hard to call. The germline CDR1 and CDR2 sequences are MGHRA and YSYEKL. The length of the CDR3 is 14 residues. With 3 bases removed from V and 7 bases from J, the gap between germline ends came to 13 bases. CDR3 sequence (DNA): TGCGCCAGCAGCCACGCCGAACCGAGGAACACCATATATTTT. Translating it yields CASSHAEPRNTIYF.

In its sample, this clone was seen a few times. This chain joins TRBV7-3 and TRBJ1-2; D is uncertain. Germline V gene sequence: CDR1 SGHTA, CDR2 FQGTGA. The V and J ends lost 2 bases and 4 bases respectively, with 8 bases between them. The CDR3 runs to 13 residues. In DNA, the CDR3 is TGTGCCAGCAGCTTACCTGGGTCCTATGGCTACACCTTC. This translates into CASSLPGSYGYTF.

J is TRBJ1-5 and V is TRBV28; TRBD1 might be the D (6 bases). V shed 1 base and J shed 4 bases, with 14 bases lying between them. The CDR3 length is 16 residues. Germline V gene lookup returns CDR1 MDHEN and CDR2 SYDVKM. The CDR3 sequence: CASSLYWQGLNQPQHF. The CDR3 region has the DNA TGTGCCAGCAGTTTATATTGGCAGGGGCTAAATCAGCCCCAGCATTTT.

CDR3 sequence: CASSLEETQYF. The CDR3 DNA reads TGTGCCAGCAGCTTGGAAGAGACCCAGTACTTC. This chain joins TRBV5-8 and TRBJ2-5; no reliable D call. The CDR3 runs 11 residues. The germline V and J ends were trimmed by 0 bases and 3 bases, with 0 bases remaining between them. Germline V gene data show CDR1 as SGHTS and CDR2 as YDEGEE.

The V call is TRBV18, the J call TRBJ1-1, with D unresolved. The germline gives CDR1 KGHSH, CDR2 LQKENI. The V end was cut by 3 bases, the J end by 5 bases, with 19 bases between. The CDR3 totals 16 residues. CDR3 loop: CASSPLSFGGWTEAFF. CDR3 DNA sequence: TGTGCCAGCTCACCCCTGTCTTTCGGAGGGTGGACTGAAGCTTTCTTT.

In this sample, this clone turned up once. The rearrangement uses TRBV6-5 and TRBJ1-1; no reliable D call. CDR3 length equals 11 residues. V gave up 0 bases and J gave up 11 bases, with 7 bases separating them. CDR1 and CDR2 (germline): MNHEY, SVGAGI. CDR3 loop: CASSYSGGAFF. CDR3 in DNA: TGTGCCAGCAGTTACTCCGGAGGTGCTTTCTTT.

The chain uses TRBV7-9 and TRBJ2-7, with D perhaps matching TRBD1 (6 bases). Germline V lookup: CDR1 SEHNR, CDR2 FQNEAQ (reference sequence). The CDR3 runs 13 residues. V dropped 8 bases and J dropped 5 bases, with 16 bases sitting between them. The CDR3 protein is CASGGGRGDEQYF. The CDR3 coding sequence is TGTGCCAGCGGCGGCGGCAGGGGCGACGAGCAGTACTTC.

This chain uses TRBV25-1 with TRBJ1-2, with D hard to call. CDR1 MGHDK and CDR2 SYGVNS come from the germline V gene. The CDR3 is 15 amino acids. Trimming removed 1 base from V and 4 bases from J, with 13 bases in between. The CDR3 region has the DNA TGTGCCAGCAGTGAATCGGGAGGGTACGGCTATGGCTACACCTTC. Translated: CASSESGGYGYGYTF.

The chain uses TRBV28 and TRBJ1-5; unclear D gene. Trimming pared 5 bases from V and 6 bases from J, leaving 14 bases between. From germline, CDR1 is MDHEN and CDR2 SYDVKM. The CDR3 sequence is 14 residues long. CDR3 coding DNA: TGTGCCAGCAGTCTCCAATCTCTCGGTCAGCCCCAGCATTTT. It translates to CASSLQSLGQPQHF.

This clone was picked up a small number of times. The rearrangement joins TRBV7-3 to TRBJ2-6; D is unresolved. The ends were cut back, 1 base at V and 0 bases at J, with 13 bases in the middle. Germline V lookup: CDR1 SGHTA, CDR2 FQGTGA. The CDR3 covers 18 residues. CDR3 nucleotides: TGTGCCAGCAGCTTAAATCTGCAGCCCAACTCTGGGGCCAACGTCCTGACTTTC. This codes for CASSLNLQPNSGANVLTF.

In its sample, this clone is medium-sized. The chain recombines TRBV7-5 with TRBJ2-2; TRBD1, the D gene given by the table, was not confirmed from the DNA. TRBV7-5 is a known pseudogene. The CDR3 runs to 16 residues. The CDR3 coding sequence is TGTGCCAGAAGCAAAAGTCGGGTGGGGGCGGCCGGGGAGCTGTTTTTT. Translating gives CARSKSRVGAAGELFF.

The chain joins TRBV6-5 to TRBJ1-5, with 8 nucleotides matching TRBD1. Per germline, CDR1 MNHEY and CDR2 SVGAGI. CDR3 length: 13 amino acids. The ends lost 10 bases at V and 3 bases at J; junction bases unmatched: 5. The CDR3 reads CATAGQANQPQHF. In nucleotides, the CDR3 is TGTGCCACAGCGGGACAGGCCAATCAGCCCCAGCATTTT.

The chain links TRBV27 to TRBJ1-1; a possible D gene is TRBD1 (5 bases). Per the germline V gene, CDR1 is MNHEY and CDR2 is SMNVEV (reference sequence). Trimming took 6 bases from V and 7 from J, leaving 12 bases between them. CDR3 length: 12 amino acids. The CDR3 loop reads CASSQNGGEAFF. CDR3 nucleotides: TGTGCCAGCAGCCAAAACGGGGGTGAAGCTTTCTTT.

This chain links TRBV5-4 with TRBJ2-3, with a weak D call TRBD2 (7 bases). CDR3 length: 16 residues. V lost 0 bases and J lost 7, with 18 bases in between. Germline values: CDR1 SGHNT, CDR2 YYREEE (reference sequence). CDR3 sequence (DNA): TGTGCCAGCAGCTTGGATCAGAGGGGGGGTAAAAATACGCAGTATTTT. It yields the protein CASSLDQRGGKNTQYF.

DNA of the CDR3: TGTGCCAGCAGTTACTCCCCCAATGAGCAGTTCTTC. It translates to CASSYSPNEQFF. The gene calls are TRBV6-5 and TRBJ2-1; no definite D call. Germline V gene data show CDR1 as MNHEY and CDR2 as SVGAGI. Trimming pared 0 bases from V and 6 bases from J, leaving 3 bases between. The CDR3 is made up of 12 amino acids.

This chain uses TRBV4-3 with TRBJ2-7; D uncertain. Trimming removed 0 bases at V and 3 bases at J, with 15 bases between. The CDR3 has 16 residues. Germline CDR1 LGHNA, CDR2 YSLEER. The CDR3 loop reads CASSQDLSRFVYEQYF. CDR3 DNA sequence: TGCGCCAGCAGCCAAGATCTCTCTAGATTCGTCTACGAGCAGTACTTC.

A few counts support this clone. The genes are TRBV7-2 and TRBJ2-5; TRBD2 matches at 9 bases. Germline CDR1 SGHTA, CDR2 FQGNSA. The CDR3 extends over 15 amino acids. The V and J ends lost 5 bases and 2 bases, in that order; junction bases with no gene match: 6. The CDR3 here is CASSPPSGGQETQYF. The CDR3 bases are TGTGCCAGCAGCCCTCCCAGCGGGGGGCAAGAGACCCAGTACTTC.

This sequence joins TRBV6-5 and TRBJ2-1; the match to TRBD1 covers 7 bases. CDR1 is MNHEY, CDR2 SVGAGI, per germline. V gave up 0 bases and J gave up 7 bases; unmatched junction bases: 9. This CDR3 has 16 residues. The CDR3 here is CASSYSIAGGKNEQFF. In nucleotides, the CDR3 is TGTGCCAGCAGTTACTCGATAGCAGGGGGAAAAAATGAGCAGTTCTTC.

The genes are TRBV18 and TRBJ1-2, with D possibly TRBD1 on 5 matching bases. Trimming cost V 0 bases and J 7 bases, with 6 bases left between them. The CDR3 is 12 residues long. Germline-derived CDR1 and CDR2 are KGHSH and LQKENI. The CDR3 DNA sequence: TGTGCCAGCTCACCACCGGGGGTTGGCTACACCTTC. As protein: CASSPPGVGYTF.